The clone carrying this T cell receptor beta chain turned up a few times. Its antigen is unknown. Molecular-barcoded quantitative 5'-RACE produced these TCR beta libraries. Each CDR3 protein gets one entry after TCRdb re-called the 5' RACE reads with MiXCR. The table lists 200,000 to 250,000 distinct CDR3 sequences, about a sixth of them singletons, with roughly 43% in the top ten. Germline-derived CDR1 and CDR2 are SEHNR and FQNEAQ (reference sequence). After removal of 5 bases from V and 4 bases from J, the junction contained 11 bases not matched to a gene. The CDR3 is 16 amino acids. This sample was included in a study of CD8 T cells in ankylosing spondylitis. Regarding the study as a whole: Significant enrichment of disease-linked clones was reported in matched ankylosing spondylitis synovial fluid. For ankylosing spondylitis blood, a TCR beta motif of 7 to 9 highly homologous variants appeared characteristic. There were earlier reports of some motif variants in reactive arthritis synovial fluid and blood.

The specimen sequenced was blood, either unsorted or a sorted T cell fraction (not recorded which). The clonotype originates from a male donor with ankylosing spondylitis. V gene TRBV7-9 combines with J gene TRBJ2-3; 8 nucleotides agree with TRBD1. CDR3 in amino acids: CASSARNAGGPDTQYF. In DNA form, the CDR3 reads TGTGCCAGCAGCGCACGGAACGCAGGGGGCCCAGATACGCAGTATTTT.